This TCR beta chain was recorded in a study of beta chain features in type 1 diabetes. Study outcomes and limitations: Shorter TCRB CDR3s, moderately but significantly so, marked every one of the four CD4+ subsets in Type 1 diabetes patients. VDJ junctions from patients with type 1 diabetes contained fewer insertions and more deletions.

CDR3 length equals 12 residues. V shed 10 bases and J shed 4 bases, with 14 bases lying between them. Looked up from germline, CDR1 is SGHNT and CDR2 is YYREEE (reference sequence). About this clone itself: Its antigen remains unidentified.

One heparinised draw of blood, averaging roughly 120 mL, came from each donor. CD4+ cells of the naive, central memory, regulatory and stem cell-like memory types were sorted via CD45RO/CCR7/CD25/CD127/CD95/CD27. Expressed TCRB transcripts were sequenced because the isolated RNA had all been reverse transcribed beforehand. Profiling relied on immunoSEQ multiplex PCR, and the TCRdb table lists in-frame clones only, not all of them. The sample has 600,000 to 700,000 clones, 10% to 15% seen once. The sequencing input was naive CD4+ T cells from blood. V gene TRBV5-4 combines with J gene TRBJ2-5; D might be TRBD2 (6 bases). The clonotype was recovered from a man aged 18 to 30 with type 1 diabetes. CDR3 in DNA: TGTGCCCTCCAAGGAGGGGCAGAGACCCAGTACTTC. The encoded protein is CALQGGAETQYF.